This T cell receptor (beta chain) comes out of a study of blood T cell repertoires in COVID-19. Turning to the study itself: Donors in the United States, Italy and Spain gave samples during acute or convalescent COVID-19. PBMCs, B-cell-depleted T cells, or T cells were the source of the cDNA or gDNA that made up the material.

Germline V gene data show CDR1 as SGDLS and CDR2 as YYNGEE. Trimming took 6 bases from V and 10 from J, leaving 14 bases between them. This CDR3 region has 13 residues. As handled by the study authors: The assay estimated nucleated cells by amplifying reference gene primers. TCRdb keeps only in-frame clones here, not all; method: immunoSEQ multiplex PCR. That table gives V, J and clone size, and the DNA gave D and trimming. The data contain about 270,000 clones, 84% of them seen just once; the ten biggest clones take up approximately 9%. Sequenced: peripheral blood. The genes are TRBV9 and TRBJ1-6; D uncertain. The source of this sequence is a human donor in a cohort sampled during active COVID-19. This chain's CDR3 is CASKGGGGSPLHF. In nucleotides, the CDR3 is TGTGCCAGCAAGGGAGGAGGCGGGTCACCCCTCCACTTT.